This T cell receptor (beta chain) emerged from a study of blood T cell repertoires in COVID-19. As for the study in general: Collection of acute and convalescent COVID-19 samples took place in the United States, Italy and Spain. In each case, the material was cDNA or gDNA derived from T cells, B-cell-depleted T cells, or PBMCs.

Assay: immunoSEQ multiplex PCR; the TCRdb copy retains only in-frame clones and omits some. The sample shows under 450,000 clones, roughly 87% of them seen only once. Trimming cost V 0 bases and J 8 bases; bases outside gene matches: 5. Per the germline V gene, CDR1 is SGHKS and CDR2 is YYEKEE (reference sequence). CDR3 length: 15 amino acids. Those enrolled, adults aged about 18 to 89 years, came from about two dozen US areas. Which cohort a participant joined came from the clinical history participants gave. The rearrangement links TRBV5-5 to TRBJ2-1, with 10 bases fitting TRBD1. The TCR originated in a woman aged 25 to 39 who had recovered from COVID-19. Sequenced: PBMCs or T cells enriched from blood (not recorded which). CDR3 protein: CASSLVGQGSYEQFF. The CDR3 DNA is TGTGCCAGCAGCTTGGTGGGACAGGGGTCCTATGAGCAGTTCTTC.